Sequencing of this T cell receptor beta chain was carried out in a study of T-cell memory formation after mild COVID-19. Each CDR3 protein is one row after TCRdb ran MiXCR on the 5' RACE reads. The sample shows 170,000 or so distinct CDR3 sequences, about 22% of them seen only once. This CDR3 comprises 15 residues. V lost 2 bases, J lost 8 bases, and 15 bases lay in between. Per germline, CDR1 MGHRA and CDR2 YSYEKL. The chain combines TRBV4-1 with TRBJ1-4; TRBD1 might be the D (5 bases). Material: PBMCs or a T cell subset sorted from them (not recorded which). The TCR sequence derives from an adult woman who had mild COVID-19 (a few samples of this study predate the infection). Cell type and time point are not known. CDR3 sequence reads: CASSQKWARGEKLFF. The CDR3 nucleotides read TGCGCCAGCAGCCAAAAATGGGCAAGGGGCGAAAAACTGTTTTTT.